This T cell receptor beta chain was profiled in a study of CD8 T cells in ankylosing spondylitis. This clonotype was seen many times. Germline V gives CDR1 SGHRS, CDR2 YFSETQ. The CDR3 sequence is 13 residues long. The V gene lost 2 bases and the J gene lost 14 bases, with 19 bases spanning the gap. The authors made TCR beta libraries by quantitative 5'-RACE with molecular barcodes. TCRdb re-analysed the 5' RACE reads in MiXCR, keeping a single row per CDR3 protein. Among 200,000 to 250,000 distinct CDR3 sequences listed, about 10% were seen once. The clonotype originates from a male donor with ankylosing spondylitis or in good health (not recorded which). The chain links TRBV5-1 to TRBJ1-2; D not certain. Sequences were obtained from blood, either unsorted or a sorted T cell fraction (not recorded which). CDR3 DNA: TGCGCCAGCAGCTTCGGGGATAACGAGTTGTGTACCTTC. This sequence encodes CASSFGDNELCTF.